Presented here are 11 T cell receptor beta chains from one specimen sequenced in a study of blood T cell repertoires in COVID-19. The protocol was immunoSEQ multiplex PCR, while the TCRdb copy is restricted to in-frame clones and leaves out a portion. The data contain nearly 350,000 clones, 80% to 90% of them singletons. The sample comprised peripheral blood. The receptors were gathered from a man aged 25-45 years with active or convalescent COVID-19.

A few counts support this clone. This chain's CDR3 is CASSPGTGGWTEQFF. DNA for the CDR3: TGTGCCAGCAGCCCCGGGACAGGGGGTTGGACTGAGCAGTTCTTC. This rearrangement joins TRBV7-6 to TRBJ2-1; 11 bases agree with TRBD1. Germline trimming cut 5 bases from V and 9 bases from J; bases unmatched to any gene: 9. The CDR3 has 15 residues. CDR1 and CDR2 (germline): SGHVS, FNYEAQ.

This sequence joins TRBV7-9 and TRBJ1-4; D may be TRBD1 (6 bases). Germline V CDR1 and CDR2: SEHNR, FQNEAQ (reference sequence). This CDR3 comprises 15 residues. The ends were cut back, 5 bases at V and 8 bases at J, with 18 bases in the middle. The CDR3 region has the DNA TGTGCCAGCAGCCCGCCGCAGGGGTGGGTCGAAAAACTGTTTTTT. Amino acids: CASSPPQGWVEKLFF.

This clone occurred a few times. The V call is TRBV11-3, the J call TRBJ2-1; 8 positions agree with TRBD2. CDR1 SGHNT and CDR2 YENEEA come from the germline V gene. This CDR3 has 17 amino acids. J lost 7 bases, V lost 1 base, and 12 bases had no gene match. The CDR3 DNA reads TGTGCCAGCAGCTTAGGATTTTTGCGGGAGGATAAGAATGAGCAGTTCTTC. As protein: CASSLGFLREDKNEQFF.

The chain combines TRBV4-1 with TRBJ2-6; no clear D gene. Trimming shortened V by 4 bases and J by 1 base, and 14 bases separated the two germline ends. Germline values: CDR1 MGHRA, CDR2 YSYEKL. The CDR3 sequence is 17 residues long. In DNA, the CDR3 is TGCGCCAGCAGCCCAATAGTCAAGCTATCTGGGGCCAACGTCCTGACTTTC. Protein sequence: CASSPIVKLSGANVLTF.

This clone was observed a single time. V usage is TRBV19 and J usage is TRBJ1-1; D might be TRBD1 (5 bases). Trimming removed 11 bases at V and 1 base at J, with 17 bases between. Germline CDR1 and CDR2: LNHDA and SQIVND (reference sequence). This CDR3 comprises 14 residues. For the CDR3, the DNA is TGTGCCGCGAGGAGGGGATCGGAGAACACTGAAGCTTTCTTT. Its protein is CAARRGSENTEAFF.

The V gene is TRBV5-4, the J gene TRBJ2-3; TRBD1 is a possible D gene (6 bases). The CDR3 is 15 residues long. V shed 4 bases and J shed 4 bases, with 16 bases lying between them. The germline CDR1 and CDR2 sequences are SGHNT and YYREEE (reference sequence). The CDR3 loop is CASSPRQRGSDTQYF. The DNA of the CDR3 is TGTGCCAGCAGCCCCAGGCAAAGGGGGTCAGATACGCAGTATTTT.

V gene TRBV6-2 or TRBV6-3 combines with J gene TRBJ2-6; unclear D gene. CDR1 and CDR2 from the germline V gene are MNHEY and SVGEGT. V gave up 5 bases and J gave up 0 bases, with 11 bases separating them. The CDR3 runs 16 residues. In DNA, the CDR3 is TGTGCCAGCAGTCGCTTCCAGAACTCTGGGGCCAACGTCCTGACTTTC. It specifies CASSRFQNSGANVLTF.

The J gene is TRBJ2-5, the V gene TRBV3-1 (or the pseudogene TRBV3-2), with D possibly being TRBD2 (5 bases). The germline V and J ends were trimmed by 2 bases and 5 bases, with 12 bases remaining between them. Germline CDR1 reads LGHDT; CDR2 reads YNNKEL (reference sequence). CDR3 length: 14 residues. The CDR3 is CASSQIGEWETQYF. The CDR3 DNA sequence: TGTGCCAGCAGCCAAATTGGGGAGTGGGAGACCCAGTACTTC.

This clone has just one count. The chain employs TRBV21-1 and TRBJ1-4. TRBV21-1 is a pseudogene segment. This CDR3 comprises 15 residues. The CDR3: CASNPVQGGLEKLFF. CDR3 nucleotide sequence: TGTGCCAGCAATCCTGTACAGGGAGGGCTTGAAAAACTGTTTTTT.

This clone appeared once. J is TRBJ1-1 and V is TRBV19; no clear D. The CDR3 spans 15 residues. Trimming took off 7 bases at V and 1 base at J, with 16 bases between the two ends. Germline V gene data show CDR1 as LNHDA and CDR2 as SQIVND (reference sequence). The CDR3 reads CASTYGSTGNTEAFF. The CDR3 DNA follows: TGTGCCAGTACCTATGGGTCCACGGGGAACACTGAAGCTTTCTTT.

V and J are TRBV21-1 and TRBJ1-5. TRBV21-1 constitutes a pseudogene. The CDR3 contains 13 residues. CDR3 sequence: CASSEKNNQPQHF. The CDR3 region has the DNA TGTGCCAGCAGCGAGAAAAACAATCAGCCCCAGCATTTT.